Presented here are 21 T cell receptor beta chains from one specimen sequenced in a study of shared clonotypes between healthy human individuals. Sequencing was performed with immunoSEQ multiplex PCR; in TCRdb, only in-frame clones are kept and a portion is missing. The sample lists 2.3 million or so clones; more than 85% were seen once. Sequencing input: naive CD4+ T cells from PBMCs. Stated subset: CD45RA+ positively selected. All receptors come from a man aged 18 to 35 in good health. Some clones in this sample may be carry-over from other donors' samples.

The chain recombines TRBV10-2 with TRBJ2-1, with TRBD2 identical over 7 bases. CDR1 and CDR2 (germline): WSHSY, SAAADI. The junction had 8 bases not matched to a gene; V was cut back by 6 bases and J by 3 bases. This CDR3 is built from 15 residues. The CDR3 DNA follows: TGCGCCAGCAGCGGCTTAGCGGGCAACTACAATGAGCAGTTCTTC. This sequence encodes CASSGLAGNYNEQFF.

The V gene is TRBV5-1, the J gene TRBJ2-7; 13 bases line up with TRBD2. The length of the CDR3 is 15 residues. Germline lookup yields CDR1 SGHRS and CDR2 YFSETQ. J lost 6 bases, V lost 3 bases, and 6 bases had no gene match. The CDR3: CASSSGLAGSTEQYF. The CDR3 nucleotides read TGCGCCAGCAGCTCGGGACTAGCGGGGTCGACCGAGCAGTACTTC.

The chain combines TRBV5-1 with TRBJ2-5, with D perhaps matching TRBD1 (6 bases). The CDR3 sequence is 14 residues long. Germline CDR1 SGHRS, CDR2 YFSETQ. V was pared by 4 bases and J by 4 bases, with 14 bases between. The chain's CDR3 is CASSLTGLVETQYF. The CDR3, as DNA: TGCGCCAGCAGCCTGACAGGTCTGGTAGAGACCCAGTACTTC.

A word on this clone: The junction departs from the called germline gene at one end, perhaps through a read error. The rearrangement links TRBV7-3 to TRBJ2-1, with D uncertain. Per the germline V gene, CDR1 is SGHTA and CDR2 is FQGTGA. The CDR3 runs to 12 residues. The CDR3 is CASSLSGIEQFF. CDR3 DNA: TGTGCCAGCAGTTTAAGTGGGATTGAGCAGTTCTTC.

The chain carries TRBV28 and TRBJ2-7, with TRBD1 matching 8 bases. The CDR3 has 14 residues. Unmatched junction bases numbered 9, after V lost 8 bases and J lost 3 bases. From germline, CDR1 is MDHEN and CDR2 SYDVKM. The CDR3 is CASLPSDRGYEQYF. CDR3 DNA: TGTGCCAGCCTGCCTTCCGACAGGGGCTACGAGCAGTACTTC.

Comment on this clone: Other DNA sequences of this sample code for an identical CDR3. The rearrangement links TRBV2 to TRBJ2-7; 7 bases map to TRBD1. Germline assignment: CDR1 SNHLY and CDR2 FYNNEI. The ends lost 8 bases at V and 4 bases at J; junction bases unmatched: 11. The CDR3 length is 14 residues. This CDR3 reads CASSEQGSLYEQYF. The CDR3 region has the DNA TGTGCCAGCTCCGAACAGGGGTCGTTGTACGAGCAGTACTTC.

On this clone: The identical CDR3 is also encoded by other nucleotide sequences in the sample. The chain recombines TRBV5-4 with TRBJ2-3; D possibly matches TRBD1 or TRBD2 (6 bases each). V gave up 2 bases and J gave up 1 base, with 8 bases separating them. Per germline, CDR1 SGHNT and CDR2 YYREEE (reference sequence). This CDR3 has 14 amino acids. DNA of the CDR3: TGTGCCAGCAGCTTAAGGGGGGGCACAGATACGCAGTATTTT. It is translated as CASSLRGGTDTQYF.

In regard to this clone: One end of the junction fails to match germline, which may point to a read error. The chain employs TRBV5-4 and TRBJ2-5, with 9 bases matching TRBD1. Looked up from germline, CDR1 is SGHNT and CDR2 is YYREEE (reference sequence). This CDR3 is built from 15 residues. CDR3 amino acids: CVSSNGQGQQETQYF. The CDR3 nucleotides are TGTGTCAGCAGCAACGGACAGGGGCAACAAGAGACCCAGTACTTC.

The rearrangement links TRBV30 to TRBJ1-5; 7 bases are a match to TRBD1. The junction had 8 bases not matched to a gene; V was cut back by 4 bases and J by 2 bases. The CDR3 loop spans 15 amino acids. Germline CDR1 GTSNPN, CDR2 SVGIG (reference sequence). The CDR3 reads CAWTSQGWGNQPQHF. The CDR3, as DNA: TGTGCCTGGACCTCACAGGGGTGGGGCAATCAGCCCCAGCATTTT.

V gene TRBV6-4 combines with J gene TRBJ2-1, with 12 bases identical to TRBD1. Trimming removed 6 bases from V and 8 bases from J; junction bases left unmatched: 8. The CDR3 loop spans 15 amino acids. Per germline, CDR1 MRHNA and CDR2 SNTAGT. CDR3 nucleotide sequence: TGTGCCAGCAGGGCCGGGACAGGGGGCTATGATGAGCAGTTCTTC. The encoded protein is CASRAGTGGYDEQFF.

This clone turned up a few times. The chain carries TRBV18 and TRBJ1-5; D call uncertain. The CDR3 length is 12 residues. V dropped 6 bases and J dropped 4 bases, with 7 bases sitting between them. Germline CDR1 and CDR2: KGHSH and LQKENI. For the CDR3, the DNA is TGTGCCAGCTCCACTGAAAATCAGCCCCAGCATTTT. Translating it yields CASSTENQPQHF.

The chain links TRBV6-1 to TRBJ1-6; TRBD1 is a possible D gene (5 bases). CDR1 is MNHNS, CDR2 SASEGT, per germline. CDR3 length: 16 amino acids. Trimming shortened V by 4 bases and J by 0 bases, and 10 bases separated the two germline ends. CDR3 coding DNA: TGTGCCAGCAGTGGGGGCGGCAGCTCCTATAATTCACCCCTCCACTTT. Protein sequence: CASSGGGSSYNSPLHF.

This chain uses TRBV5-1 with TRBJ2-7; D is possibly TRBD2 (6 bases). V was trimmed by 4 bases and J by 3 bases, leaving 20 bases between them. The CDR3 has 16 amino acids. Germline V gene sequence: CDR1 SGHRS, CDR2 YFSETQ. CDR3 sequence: CASSPAPTGLVYEQYF. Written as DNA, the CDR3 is TGCGCCAGCAGCCCTGCGCCAACGGGACTCGTCTACGAGCAGTACTTC.

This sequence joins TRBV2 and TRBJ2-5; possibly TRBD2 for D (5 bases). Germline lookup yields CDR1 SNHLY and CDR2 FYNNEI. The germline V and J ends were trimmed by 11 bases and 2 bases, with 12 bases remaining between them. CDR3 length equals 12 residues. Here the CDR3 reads CACKREQETQYF. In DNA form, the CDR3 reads TGTGCCTGTAAGAGGGAACAAGAGACCCAGTACTTC.

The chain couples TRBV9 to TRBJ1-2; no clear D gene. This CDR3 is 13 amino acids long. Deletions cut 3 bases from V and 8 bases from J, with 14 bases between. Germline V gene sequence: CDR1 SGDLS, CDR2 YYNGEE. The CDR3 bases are TGTGCCAGCAGCGGCGCAGGTCTAGAGGGCTACACCTTC. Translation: CASSGAGLEGYTF.

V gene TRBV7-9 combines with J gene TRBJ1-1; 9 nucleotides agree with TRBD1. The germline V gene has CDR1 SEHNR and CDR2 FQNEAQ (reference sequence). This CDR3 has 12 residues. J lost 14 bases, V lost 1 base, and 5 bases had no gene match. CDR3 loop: CASSLVPQGAFF. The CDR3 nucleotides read TGTGCCAGCAGCTTAGTTCCACAGGGGGCGTTCTTT.

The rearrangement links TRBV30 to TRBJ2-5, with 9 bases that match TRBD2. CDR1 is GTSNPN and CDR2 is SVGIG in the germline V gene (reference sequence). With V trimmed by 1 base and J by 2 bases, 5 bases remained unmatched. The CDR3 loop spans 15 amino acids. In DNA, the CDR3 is TGTGCCTGGAGTGGCGGACTAGCGCGGCAAGAGACCCAGTACTTC. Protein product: CAWSGGLARQETQYF.

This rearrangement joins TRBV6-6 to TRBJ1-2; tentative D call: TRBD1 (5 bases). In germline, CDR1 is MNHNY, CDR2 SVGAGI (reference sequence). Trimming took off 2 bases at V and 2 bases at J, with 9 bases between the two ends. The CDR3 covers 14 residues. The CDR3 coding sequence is TGTGCCAGCAGTTACGGGGGGGGAAACTATGGCTACACCTTC. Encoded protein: CASSYGGGNYGYTF.

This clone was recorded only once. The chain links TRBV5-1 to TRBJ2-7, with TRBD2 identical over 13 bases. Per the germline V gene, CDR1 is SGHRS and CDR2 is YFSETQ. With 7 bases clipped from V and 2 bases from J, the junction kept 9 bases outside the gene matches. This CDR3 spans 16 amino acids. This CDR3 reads CASGGTSGATAYEQYF. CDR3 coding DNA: TGCGCCAGCGGTGGGACTAGCGGGGCAACGGCCTACGAGCAGTACTTC.

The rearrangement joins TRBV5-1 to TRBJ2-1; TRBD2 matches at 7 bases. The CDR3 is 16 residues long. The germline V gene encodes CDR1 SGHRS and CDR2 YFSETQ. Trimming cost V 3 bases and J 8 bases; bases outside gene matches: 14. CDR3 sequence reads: CASSSLSGAEGDEQFF. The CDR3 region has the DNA TGCGCCAGCAGCTCTCTGAGCGGGGCAGAGGGCGATGAGCAGTTCTTC.

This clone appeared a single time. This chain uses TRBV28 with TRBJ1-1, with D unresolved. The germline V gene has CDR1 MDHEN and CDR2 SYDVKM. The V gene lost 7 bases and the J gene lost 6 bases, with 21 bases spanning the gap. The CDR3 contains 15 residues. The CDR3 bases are TGTGCCAGCACCACTTGGGAGCGGAGAATGGCTGAAGCTTTCTTT. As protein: CASTTWERRMAEAFF. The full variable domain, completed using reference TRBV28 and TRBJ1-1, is DVKVTQSSRYLVKRTGEKVFLECVQDMDHENMFWYRQDPGLGLRLIYFSYDVKMKEKGDIPEGYSVSREKKERFSLILESASTNQTSMYLCASTTWERRMAEAFFGQGTRLTVV.